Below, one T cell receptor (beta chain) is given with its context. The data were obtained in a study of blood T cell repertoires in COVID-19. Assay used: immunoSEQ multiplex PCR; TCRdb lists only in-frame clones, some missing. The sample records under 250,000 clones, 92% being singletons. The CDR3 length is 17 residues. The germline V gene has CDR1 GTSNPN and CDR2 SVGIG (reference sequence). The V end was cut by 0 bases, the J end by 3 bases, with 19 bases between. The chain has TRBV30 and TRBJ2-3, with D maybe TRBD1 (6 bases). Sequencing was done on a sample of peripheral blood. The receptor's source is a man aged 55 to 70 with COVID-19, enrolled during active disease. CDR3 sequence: CAWSVFPRGRITDTQYF. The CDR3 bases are TGTGCCTGGAGTGTTTTCCCCAGGGGCAGGATTACAGATACGCAGTATTTT.